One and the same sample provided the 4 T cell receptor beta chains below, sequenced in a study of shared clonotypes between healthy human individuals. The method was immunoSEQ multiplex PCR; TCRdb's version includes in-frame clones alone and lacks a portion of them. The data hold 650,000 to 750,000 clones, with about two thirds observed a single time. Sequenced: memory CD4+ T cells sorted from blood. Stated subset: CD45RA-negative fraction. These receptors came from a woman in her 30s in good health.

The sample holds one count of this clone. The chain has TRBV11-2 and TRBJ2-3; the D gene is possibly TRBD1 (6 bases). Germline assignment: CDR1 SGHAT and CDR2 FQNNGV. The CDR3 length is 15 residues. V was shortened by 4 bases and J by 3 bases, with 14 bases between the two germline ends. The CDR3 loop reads CASSSSLGGTDTQYF. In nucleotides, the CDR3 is TGTGCCAGCAGCTCCTCTTTAGGGGGTACAGATACGCAGTATTTT.

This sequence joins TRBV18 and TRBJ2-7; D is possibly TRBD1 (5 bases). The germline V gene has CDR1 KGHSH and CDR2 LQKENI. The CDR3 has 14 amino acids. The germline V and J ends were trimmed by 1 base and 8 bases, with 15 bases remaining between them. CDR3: CASSPRGETVKQYF. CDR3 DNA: TGTGCCAGCTCACCACGGGGTGAGACAGTAAAGCAGTACTTC.

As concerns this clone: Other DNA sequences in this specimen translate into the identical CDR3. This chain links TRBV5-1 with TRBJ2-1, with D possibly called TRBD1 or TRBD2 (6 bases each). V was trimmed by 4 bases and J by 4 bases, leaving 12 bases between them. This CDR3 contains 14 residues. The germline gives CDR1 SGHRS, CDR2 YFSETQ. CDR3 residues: CASSQEGGYNEQFF. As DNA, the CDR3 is TGCGCCAGCAGCCAGGAGGGGGGATACAATGAGCAGTTCTTC.

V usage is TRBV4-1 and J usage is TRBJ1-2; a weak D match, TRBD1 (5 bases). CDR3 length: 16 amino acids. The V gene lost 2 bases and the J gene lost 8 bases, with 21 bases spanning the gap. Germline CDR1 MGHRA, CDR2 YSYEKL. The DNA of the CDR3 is TGCGCCAGCAGCCAACCACAGAACAGGCCGCTTGGGGGCTACACCTTC. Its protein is CASSQPQNRPLGGYTF.